Listed here are 24 T cell receptor beta chains from one sample, sequenced in a study of radiation and T cells in renal cell carcinoma. Noted time point: baseline pretreatment blood. Documented treatment: 15 Gy SBRT to primary tumor, nephrectomy 4 weeks later. The repertoire was sequenced with immunoSEQ multiplex PCR; TCRdb's copy has only in-frame clones and lacks some. The profile shows 140,000 or so clones, 70% to 90% of them singletons. The sample in question was blood, obtained from a patient whose treatment included radiotherapy and nephrectomy. All receptors derive from a woman aged 45 to 65 with renal cell carcinoma.

This rearrangement joins TRBV7-6 to TRBJ2-5; 9 positions agree with TRBD1. This CDR3 region has 16 residues. Per the germline V gene, CDR1 is SGHVS and CDR2 is FNYEAQ. V lost 3 bases to trimming and J lost 5 bases; unmatched junction nucleotides: 10. The CDR3 nucleotides are TGTGCCAGCAGCTTGGGGGACAGGGAAAGGTGGGAGACCCAGTACTTC. Encoded protein: CASSLGDRERWETQYF.

The chain is built from TRBV4-3 and TRBJ2-5; 8 bases align to TRBD1. CDR3 length: 16 amino acids. V dropped 3 bases and J dropped 2; count of bases not matched to a gene: 8. The germline V gene has CDR1 LGHNA and CDR2 YSLEER. In DNA form, the CDR3 reads TGCGCCAGCAGCCAGGAACTCGGGACAGGTCAAGAGACCCAGTACTTC. It yields the protein CASSQELGTGQETQYF.

The rearrangement uses TRBV6-6 and TRBJ1-3, with D possibly matching TRBD1 (5 bases). Germline values: CDR1 MNHNY, CDR2 SVGAGI (reference sequence). This CDR3 has 16 residues. The V gene lost 0 bases and the J gene lost 2 bases, with 11 bases spanning the gap. The CDR3 DNA is TGTGCCAGCAGTTACTCCGGGGGAACTACTGGAAACACCATATATTTT. It encodes CASSYSGGTTGNTIYF.

The rearrangement links TRBV29-1 to TRBJ2-5; a weak D match, TRBD1 (7 bases). The J call may be in error: the DNA end matches TRBJ2-7 better. CDR1 and CDR2 (germline): SQVTM, ANQGSEA. The CDR3 runs to 13 residues. CDR3 region: CSVEWQGGYEQYF. DNA for the CDR3: TGCAGCGTTGAATGGCAGGGGGGCTACGAGCAGTACTTC.

The chain is built from TRBV6-5 and TRBJ2-7; D unresolved. The length of the CDR3 is 14 residues. Per germline, CDR1 MNHEY and CDR2 SVGAGI. Deletions cut 7 bases from V and 3 bases from J, with 16 bases between. Here the CDR3 reads CASKLGLTVYEQYF. The CDR3 DNA reads TGTGCCAGCAAGTTAGGTCTGACTGTCTACGAGCAGTACTTC.

V usage is TRBV19 and J usage is TRBJ1-1; no reliable D call. CDR1 is LNHDA and CDR2 is SQIVND in the germline V gene (reference sequence). CDR3 length: 17 residues. The germline V and J ends were trimmed by 2 bases and 11 bases, with 27 bases remaining between them. In DNA, the CDR3 is TGTGCCAGTAGTATACCAGGCTCGTTGCACCATCCTCTGCCGGCTTTCTTT. This codes for CASSIPGSLHHPLPAFF.

The chain recombines TRBV6-1 with TRBJ2-7, with 10 positions matching TRBD2. Germline CDR1 MNHNS, CDR2 SASEGT. The CDR3 has 16 amino acids. V lost 4 bases to trimming and J lost 3 bases; unmatched junction nucleotides: 9. As DNA, the CDR3 is TGTGCCAGCAGTGTAAGCGGGGGGGCCTCATACTACGAGCAGTACTTC. Encoded protein: CASSVSGGASYYEQYF.

Comments on this clone: Compared with germline, one end of the junction differs, possibly owing to a read error. The chain combines TRBV5-1 with TRBJ1-2; unclear D gene. The CDR3 is made up of 15 amino acids. Per germline, CDR1 SGHRS and CDR2 YFSETQ. CDR3 sequence: CASSSKGRRPYGCTF. In DNA form, the CDR3 reads TGCGCCAGCAGCTCCAAAGGACGGAGACCCTATGGCTGCACCTTC.

This clone was seen more than once but under ten times. The CDR3 is CASRGDRSRGGYTF. The CDR3 region has the DNA TGTGCCAGCAGAGGGGACAGAAGTAGGGGTGGCTACACCTTC. The rearrangement links TRBV5-6 to TRBJ1-2; 7 bases line up with TRBD1. Germline CDR1 is SGHDT and CDR2 is YYEEEE. V lost 5 bases and J lost 7; bases outside the gene matches: 11. This CDR3 comprises 14 residues.

This rearrangement joins TRBV4-1 to TRBJ2-1; possibly TRBD2 for D (6 bases). The CDR3 loop spans 14 amino acids. Germline V gene sequence: CDR1 MGHRA, CDR2 YSYEKL. Trimming left V 0 bases short and J 9 bases short, with 12 bases between. Here the CDR3 reads CASSQDTGEREQFF. CDR3 DNA: TGCGCCAGCAGCCAAGATACGGGGGAACGTGAGCAGTTCTTC.

V is TRBV2 and J is TRBJ2-3, with D possibly matching TRBD1 (5 bases). Germline V gene data show CDR1 as SNHLY and CDR2 as FYNNEI. V was pared by 3 bases and J by 0 bases, with 10 bases between. The CDR3 totals 15 residues. CDR3: CASSDDRLSTDTQYF. The CDR3 region has the DNA TGTGCCAGCAGTGATGACAGACTTAGCACAGATACGCAGTATTTT.

This chain links TRBV11-3 with TRBJ2-3, with TRBD2 identical over 8 bases. J was trimmed by 0 bases and V by 5 bases; bases with no gene match: 7. The CDR3 totals 16 residues. Germline CDR1 and CDR2: SGHNT and YENEEA. CDR3 sequence reads: CASSEWGGGSTDTQYF. CDR3 nucleotides: TGTGCCAGCAGCGAATGGGGCGGGGGGAGCACAGATACGCAGTATTTT.

J is TRBJ2-1 and V is TRBV7-2; D unresolved. Trimming took 0 bases from V and 10 from J, leaving 13 bases between them. The CDR3 contains 14 residues. The germline CDR1 and CDR2 sequences are SGHTA and FQGNSA. The CDR3 region is CASSLAGSSREQFF. In DNA form, the CDR3 reads TGTGCCAGCAGCTTAGCGGGAAGCTCCCGGGAGCAGTTCTTC.

The genes are TRBV10-3 and TRBJ1-4; D might be TRBD1 (5 bases). V was pared by 4 bases and J by 7 bases, with 10 bases between. CDR1 and CDR2 (germline): ENHRY, SYGVKD. This CDR3 is built from 13 residues. In DNA, the CDR3 is TGTGCCATCAGTGCCGGGACGGGTGAAAAACTGTTTTTT. Protein product: CAISAGTGEKLFF.

The chain carries TRBV5-1 and TRBJ2-6; D possibly uses TRBD1 or TRBD2 (5 bases each). CDR3 length: 15 residues. Germline V gives CDR1 SGHRS, CDR2 YFSETQ. The germline V and J ends were trimmed by 2 bases and 4 bases, with 10 bases remaining between them. The CDR3 protein is CASSFLGTGANVLTF. The CDR3 DNA reads TGCGCCAGCAGCTTCCTGGGGACCGGGGCCAACGTCCTGACTTTC.

This clone was found a few times. The genes are TRBV5-1 and TRBJ1-1; the D is unclear. Germline-derived CDR1 and CDR2 are SGHRS and YFSETQ. This CDR3 is 13 amino acids long. V lost 5 bases and J 2 bases, leaving 10 bases between the germline ends. DNA for the CDR3: TGCGCCAGCAGGATTGGGGTTAACACTGAAGCTTTCTTT. Its protein product is CASRIGVNTEAFF. The full variable domain, rest sourced from reference TRBV5-1 and TRBJ1-1, is KAGVTQTPRYLIKTRGQQVTLSCSPISGHRSVSWYQQTPGQGLQFLFEYFSETQRNKGNFPGRFSGRQFSNSRSEMNVSTLELGDSALYLCASRIGVNTEAFFGQGTRLTVV.

The chain employs TRBV19 and TRBJ1-1; TRBD1 matches 10 bases. CDR1 LNHDA and CDR2 SQIVND come from the germline V gene (reference sequence). The CDR3 runs 13 residues. Unmatched junction bases numbered 7, after V lost 5 bases and J lost 10 bases. CDR3 loop: CASSPRDRGSAFF. The DNA of the CDR3 is TGTGCCAGTAGTCCGCGGGACAGGGGTTCAGCTTTCTTT. Together with reference TRBV19 and TRBJ1-1, the CDR3 gives the full variable domain: DGGITQSPKYLFRKEGQNVTLSCEQNLNHDAMYWYRQDPGQGLRLIYYSQIVNDFQKGDIAEGYSVSREKKESFPLTVTSAQKNPTAFYLCASSPRDRGSAFFGQGTRLTVV.

This sequence joins TRBV5-4 and TRBJ1-2; 10 nucleotides align to TRBD1. Trimming cost V 4 bases and J 4 bases; bases outside gene matches: 7. CDR3 size: 15 residues. Germline V lookup: CDR1 SGHNT, CDR2 YYREEE (reference sequence). DNA for the CDR3: TGTGCCAGCAGCCCGGAAGGACAGGGGGGCTATGGCTACACCTTC. Translated: CASSPEGQGGYGYTF. Based on the CDR3 plus reference TRBV5-4 and TRBJ1-2, the full variable domain is ETGVTQSPTHLIKTRGQQVTLRCSSQSGHNTVSWYQQALGQGPQFIFQYYREEENGRGNFPPRFSGLQFPNYSSELNVNALELDDSALYLCASSPEGQGGYGYTFGSGTRLTVV.

V and J are TRBV6-1 and TRBJ1-1; possible D gene TRBD1, 5 bases. Germline V gene sequence: CDR1 MNHNS, CDR2 SASEGT. V lost 2 bases to trimming and J lost 2 bases, with 15 bases between them. The CDR3 sequence is 16 residues long. The CDR3: CASSENSPGPNTEAFF. DNA of the CDR3: TGTGCCAGCAGTGAAAACTCCCCGGGACCTAACACTGAAGCTTTCTTT.

The chain joins TRBV4-3 to TRBJ2-1; no clear D. CDR3 length: 13 amino acids. CDR1 is LGHNA and CDR2 is YSLEER in the germline V gene. V lost 0 bases and J lost 10, with 10 bases in between. CDR3 residues: CASSQEGRAEQFF. As DNA, the CDR3 is TGCGCCAGCAGCCAAGAGGGAAGGGCGGAGCAGTTCTTC.

The chain links TRBV19 to TRBJ2-2, with D maybe TRBD1 (6 bases). The CDR3 is 13 amino acids. Germline lookup yields CDR1 LNHDA and CDR2 SQIVND (reference sequence). V lost 3 bases and J 6 bases, leaving 8 bases between the germline ends. The CDR3 loop reads CASSIWGPGELFF. CDR3 in DNA: TGTGCCAGTAGTATTTGGGGGCCCGGGGAGCTGTTTTTT.

This chain links TRBV10-3 with TRBJ2-7; D might be TRBD1 (5 bases). CDR3 length: 14 amino acids. V was pared by 1 base and J by 7 bases, with 14 bases between. Germline CDR1 and CDR2: ENHRY and SYGVKD. This CDR3 reads CAISELDQAGEQYF. The CDR3 bases are TGTGCCATCAGTGAGTTGGACCAAGCAGGGGAGCAGTACTTC.

V gene TRBV18 combines with J gene TRBJ1-5; tentative D call: TRBD1 (6 bases). CDR3 length: 16 residues. V dropped 6 bases and J dropped 0 bases, with 15 bases sitting between them. Germline values: CDR1 KGHSH, CDR2 LQKENI. CDR3 sequence: CASSFRGDNSNQPQHF. CDR3 in DNA: TGTGCCAGCTCCTTCAGGGGAGACAATAGCAATCAGCCCCAGCATTTT.

This sequence joins TRBV5-1 and TRBJ2-7; 10 bases map to TRBD1. Germline V gene lookup returns CDR1 SGHRS and CDR2 YFSETQ. The CDR3 totals 14 residues. V lost 3 bases and J lost 3; bases outside the gene matches: 3. CDR3 coding DNA: TGCGCCAGCAGCTGGCGGGACAGGGGCTACGAGCAGTACTTC. It encodes CASSWRDRGYEQYF.